This T cell receptor (beta chain) was found in a study of shared clonotypes between healthy human individuals. About the study: The donor pool was made up of a couple of women and a few men aged 18 to 49. Whole-study results and caveats: Researchers found naive subsets generally carried larger estimated richness than memory subsets.

The ends were cut back, 2 bases at V and 4 bases at J, with 12 bases in the middle. The CDR3 totals 15 residues. An approximately 220 ng quantity of DNA, tens of thousands of T cell genomes, went into the sorted-subset replicate PCRs. Clones were sequenced by immunoSEQ multiplex PCR, and TCRdb holds only the in-frame ones, with some missing. The data show about 1.1 million clones, around three quarters seen once. Details on this clone: Its antigen remains unknown.

CD45RA-negative memory and CD45RA+ naive subsets were split from the CD4+ cells. The sample consisted of memory CD4+ T cells from PBMCs. Subset described: CD45RA-negative fraction. The rearrangement joins TRBV6-7 to TRBJ1-5, with D possibly TRBD1 on 6 matching bases. TRBV6-7 has ORF status, its function being uncertain. This TCR was sampled from a young man in good health. Some clones in this sample may be carry-over from other donors' samples. In DNA form, the CDR3 reads TGTGCCAGCAGTTACCCCAGGGGACCAAATCAGCCCCAGCATTTT. It codes for CASSYPRGPNQPQHF.